The clone carrying this T cell receptor beta chain was seen only a few times. The antigen is undetermined. This PCR relied on a set of 60 Vbeta primers and 13 Jbeta primers. Profiled with immunoSEQ multiplex PCR; TCRdb holds only in-frame clones, not every one. The sample lists roughly 98,000 clones, approximately 70% occurring once. This sample was included in a study of cytomegalovirus exposure and HLA in healthy donors. Study-wide findings and caveats: Later analysis associated a missense DCLRE1C variant with TCR beta V- and J-gene trimming. HLA restriction was apparent for most CMV-associated TCR beta chains in a later analysis. An ancestry cluster, one associated with Asian ancestry, reportedly showed fewer N-insertions than the approximately 660-donor mean in a later analysis.

The CDR3 length is 18 residues. J was trimmed by 1 base and V by 1 base; bases with no gene match: 3. CDR1 LGHNA and CDR2 YNFKEQ come from the germline V gene. The chain carries TRBV4-2 and TRBJ2-6, with TRBD2 identical over 11 bases. What was sequenced was PBMCs. This sequence originates from a man between 45 and 60 years old in good health and CMV-seronegative. The CDR3 sequence is CASSQASGGISGANVLTF. Written as DNA, the CDR3 is TGTGCCAGCAGCCAAGCTAGCGGGGGGATATCTGGGGCCAACGTCCTGACTTTC.